A single sample gave rise to the 22 T cell receptor beta chains below, sequenced in a study of blood T cell repertoires in COVID-19. Profiling relied on immunoSEQ multiplex PCR, and the TCRdb table lists in-frame clones only, not all of them. This table has about 32,000 clones, roughly 88% appearing once. Sequencing was carried out using peripheral blood. The receptors come from a man aged 65 to 79 with active or convalescent COVID-19.

V usage is TRBV23-1 and J usage is TRBJ2-7, with a tentative D call TRBD1 (5 bases). TRBV23-1 is reported as an ORF; its role is uncertain. The CDR3 has 14 amino acids. Trimming left V 2 bases short and J 1 base short, with 9 bases between. CDR3 region: CASSQRTPSYEQYF. Here the CDR3 DNA reads TGCGCCAGCAGTCAAAGGACACCGTCCTACGAGCAGTACTTC.

The chain is built from TRBV6-5 and TRBJ1-2; possibly TRBD1 for D (6 bases). V was pared by 2 bases and J by 8 bases, with 12 bases between. The V gene's germline CDR1 is MNHEY and CDR2 SVGAGI. This CDR3 comprises 13 residues. CDR3 sequence reads: CASSYPGAKGYTF. For the CDR3, the DNA is TGTGCCAGCAGTTACCCAGGGGCCAAGGGCTACACCTTC.

The chain carries TRBV5-4 and TRBJ2-2; D is unresolved. Trimming removed 2 bases from V and 8 bases from J, with 13 bases in between. CDR3 length: 14 residues. In germline, CDR1 is SGHNT, CDR2 YYREEE (reference sequence). CDR3 nucleotides: TGTGCCAGCAGCTTCCGGCAGGTCGTGGGGGAGCTGTTTTTT. Protein sequence: CASSFRQVVGELFF.

The chain links TRBV6-5 to TRBJ1-2, with 8 positions matching TRBD1. J gave up 8 bases and V 7 bases, and 12 bases lay outside the gene matches. The CDR3 spans 14 residues. Germline V gene data show CDR1 as MNHEY and CDR2 as SVGAGI. In DNA, the CDR3 is TGTGCCAGCAACCCCCGGCGACAGGGGATCGGCTACACCTTC. It codes for CASNPRRQGIGYTF.

This chain uses TRBV7-6 with TRBJ1-4; 12 bases line up with TRBD1. The germline V gene encodes CDR1 SGHVS and CDR2 FNYEAQ. This CDR3 comprises 16 residues. After removal of 5 bases from V and 6 bases from J, the junction contained 7 bases not matched to a gene. CDR3 in amino acids: CASSKGTGGAYEKLFF. In DNA, the CDR3 is TGTGCCAGCAGCAAGGGGACAGGGGGCGCCTATGAAAAACTGTTTTTT.

This clone was counted a few times. J is TRBJ1-1 and V is TRBV30, with 8 bases lining up with TRBD1. In germline, CDR1 is GTSNPN, CDR2 SVGIG (reference sequence). V shed 1 base, J shed 5 bases, and the junction held 6 bases outside the gene matches. The CDR3 has 14 amino acids. CDR3 protein: CAWSAQGAGTEAFF. The CDR3 nucleotides read TGTGCCTGGAGTGCGCAGGGGGCAGGAACTGAAGCTTTCTTT.

V and J are TRBV20-1 and TRBJ2-5, with TRBD2 matching over 7 bases. With 3 bases clipped from V and 0 bases from J, the junction kept 10 bases outside the gene matches. Germline CDR1 reads DFQATT; CDR2 reads SNEGSKA (reference sequence). The CDR3 contains 16 residues. In DNA, the CDR3 is TGCAGTGCTAGTTCCCTAGCGGACACGTACCAAGAGACCCAGTACTTC. Its translation: CSASSLADTYQETQYF.

V gene TRBV27 combines with J gene TRBJ1-2; 7 bases agree with TRBD1. Germline lookup yields CDR1 MNHEY and CDR2 SMNVEV (reference sequence). V lost 5 bases, J lost 4 bases, and 10 bases stayed unmatched. This CDR3 region has 15 residues. The CDR3 protein is CASSLTLAGGYGYTF. The CDR3 coding sequence is TGTGCCAGCAGTCTGACCCTAGCAGGGGGCTATGGCTACACCTTC.

The chain employs TRBV10-3 and TRBJ1-1, with 8 positions matching TRBD1. Looked up from germline, CDR1 is ENHRY and CDR2 is SYGVKD. CDR3 length: 15 amino acids. V gave up 3 bases and J gave up 3 bases; unmatched junction bases: 6. The CDR3 is CAISDARGPDTEAFF. CDR3 nucleotide sequence: TGTGCCATCAGTGACGCCAGGGGGCCGGACACTGAAGCTTTCTTT.

The CDR3 is CATSTSPSSYEQYF. CDR3 coding DNA: TGTGCCACCAGCACAAGCCCGAGCTCCTACGAGCAGTACTTC. V and J are TRBV15 and TRBJ2-7; D remains ambiguous. In germline, CDR1 is LNHNV, CDR2 YYDKDF (reference sequence). V lost 4 bases and J lost 0, with 10 bases in between. CDR3 length: 14 residues. Full variable domain (outside the CDR3, taken from reference TRBV15 and TRBJ2-7): DAMVIQNPRYQVTQFGKPVTLSCSQTLNHNVMYWYQQKSSQAPKLLFHYYDKDFNNEADTPDNFQSRRPNTSFCFLDIRSPGLGDTAMYLCATSTSPSSYEQYFGPGTRLTVT.

This clone has just one count. A read error may produce the germline difference seen at one junction end. V gene TRBV10-3 combines with J gene TRBJ2-5; D is perhaps TRBD2 (6 bases). The CDR3 runs 12 residues. CDR1 and CDR2 (germline): ENHRY, SYGVKD. The CDR3 bases are TGCTCGCGGGGCAGGGACCAAGAGACCCAGTACTTC. Protein: CSRGRDQETQYF.

V usage is TRBV19 and J usage is TRBJ1-5; D is unclear. The CDR3 length is 13 residues. Per the germline V gene, CDR1 is LNHDA and CDR2 is SQIVND (reference sequence). Trimming took 2 bases from V and 2 from J, leaving 4 bases between them. The CDR3 spells CASSITGNQPQHF. The DNA of the CDR3 is TGTGCCAGTAGTATAACTGGCAATCAGCCCCAGCATTTT.

The chain has TRBV24-1 and TRBJ2-1; a weak D match, TRBD1 (5 bases). The ends were cut back, 3 bases at V and 2 bases at J, with 13 bases in the middle. CDR3 length: 16 residues. Per germline, CDR1 KGHDR and CDR2 SFDVKD. DNA for the CDR3: TGTGCCACCAGTGATGCTGACAGATCCGCCTACAATGAGCAGTTCTTC. Translating gives CATSDADRSAYNEQFF.

This clone came up once. The chain joins TRBV27 to TRBJ2-2; 7 bases are shared with TRBD1. In germline, CDR1 is MNHEY, CDR2 SMNVEV (reference sequence). V was clipped by 6 bases and J by 5 bases; unmatched bases: 12. The CDR3 has 16 amino acids. The CDR3 is CASSRPTGTVTGELFF. The CDR3 DNA follows: TGTGCCAGCAGCCGACCAACAGGGACAGTGACCGGGGAGCTGTTTTTT.

The chain combines TRBV28 with TRBJ1-2; 11 bases agree with TRBD1. J lost 4 bases, V lost 5 bases, and 9 bases had no gene match. CDR1 is MDHEN and CDR2 is SYDVKM in the germline V gene. The CDR3 is 16 amino acids. The DNA for the CDR3 is TGTGCCAGCAGTCTCTTCGGACAGGGGGCACCCTATGGCTACACCTTC. It encodes CASSLFGQGAPYGYTF.

This sequence joins TRBV28 and TRBJ1-6, with a tentative D call TRBD1 (5 bases). The germline V and J ends were trimmed by 2 bases and 7 bases, with 12 bases remaining between them. Germline lookup yields CDR1 MDHEN and CDR2 SYDVKM. This CDR3 is built from 15 residues. The CDR3 bases are TGTGCCAGCAGTTTACTCACAGGCGGCAATTCACCCCTCCACTTT. Its protein is CASSLLTGGNSPLHF.

The V and J genes are TRBV7-3 and TRBJ1-5; D remains unclear. V was trimmed by 1 base and J by 4 bases, leaving 8 bases between them. Germline CDR1 and CDR2: SGHTA and FQGTGA. The CDR3 runs 14 residues. The CDR3 spells CASSLMGGNQPQHF. The CDR3 DNA is TGTGCCAGCAGCTTAATGGGAGGGAATCAGCCCCAGCATTTT.

The gene calls are TRBV30 and TRBJ1-2, with D perhaps matching TRBD1 (5 bases). Trimming cost V 0 bases and J 8 bases, with 10 bases left between them. The CDR3 contains 12 residues. Germline-derived CDR1 and CDR2 are GTSNPN and SVGIG (reference sequence). CDR3: CAWSVPGWGYTF. The CDR3 bases are TGTGCCTGGAGTGTACCAGGGTGGGGCTACACCTTC.

V gene TRBV19 combines with J gene TRBJ2-6; TRBD1 might be the D (6 bases). The germline V gene encodes CDR1 LNHDA and CDR2 SQIVND (reference sequence). This CDR3 contains 15 residues. V gave up 6 bases and J gave up 2 bases, with 11 bases separating them. The CDR3 protein is CASRGTITGANVLTF. CDR3 DNA: TGTGCCAGTAGAGGGACAATTACTGGGGCCAACGTCCTGACTTTC.

The chain recombines TRBV5-1 with TRBJ1-1; no clear D. This CDR3 comprises 13 residues. V shed 6 bases and J shed 6 bases, with 15 bases lying between them. Germline V gene lookup returns CDR1 SGHRS and CDR2 YFSETQ. CDR3 protein: CASMESFSAEAFF. The CDR3, as DNA: TGCGCCAGCATGGAGAGTTTCTCGGCTGAAGCTTTCTTT.

This chain links TRBV5-1 with TRBJ1-6, with TRBD1 as a possible D gene (6 bases). Trimming removed 4 bases from V and 0 bases from J, with 14 bases in between. Germline V gene sequence: CDR1 SGHRS, CDR2 YFSETQ. The CDR3 contains 17 residues. The CDR3 nucleotides are TGCGCCAGCAGCCCAGGGGATTCCCGCTCCTATAATTCACCCCTCCACTTT. Its translation: CASSPGDSRSYNSPLHF.

The chain recombines TRBV4-1 with TRBJ2-3; weak D call: TRBD2 (6 bases). Trimming removed 4 bases at V and 7 bases at J, with 12 bases between. CDR3 length: 13 amino acids. The germline V gene has CDR1 MGHRA and CDR2 YSYEKL. The CDR3 sequence: CASSRLARHTQYF. CDR3 DNA: TGCGCCAGCAGCCGCCTAGCGAGGCATACGCAGTATTTT.